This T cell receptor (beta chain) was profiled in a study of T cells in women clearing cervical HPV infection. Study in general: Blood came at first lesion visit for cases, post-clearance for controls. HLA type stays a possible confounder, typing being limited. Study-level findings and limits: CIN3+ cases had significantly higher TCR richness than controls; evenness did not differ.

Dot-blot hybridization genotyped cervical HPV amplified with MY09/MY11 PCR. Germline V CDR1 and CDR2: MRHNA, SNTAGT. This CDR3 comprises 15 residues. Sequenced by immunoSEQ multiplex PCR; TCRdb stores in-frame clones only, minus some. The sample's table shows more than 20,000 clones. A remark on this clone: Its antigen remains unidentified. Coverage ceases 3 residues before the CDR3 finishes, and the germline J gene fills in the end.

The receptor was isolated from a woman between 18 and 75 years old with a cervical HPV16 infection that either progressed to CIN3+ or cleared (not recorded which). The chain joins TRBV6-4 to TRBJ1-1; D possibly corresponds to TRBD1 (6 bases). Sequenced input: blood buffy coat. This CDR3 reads CASSERTGYRHEAFF. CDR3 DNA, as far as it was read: TGTGCCAGCAGTGAAAGAACAGGGTATCGACACGAA.